These T cell receptor beta chains were read from a single sample in a study of shared clonotypes between healthy human individuals. Clones were read by immunoSEQ multiplex PCR, and TCRdb kept only the in-frame ones, dropping some. The table includes just over 2,000,000 clones, 95% detected once. Input material: naive CD4+ T cells sorted from blood. All receptors come from a man younger than 35 in good health. Each CDR3 is given with its conserved first and last residue.

V gene	CDR3 protein
TRBV6-6	CAITSRQNNQPQHF
TRBV6-5	CASRGQGTYYGYTF
TRBV10-2	CASRAGLAGEWVAYEQYF
TRBV7-9	CASSLGTALLEKLFF
TRBV6-1	CASGTGITGELFF
TRBV29-1	CSAKVLADSYEQYF
TRBV6-1	CASSEPGGNRNLYF
TRBV4-1	CASSQSMRDTQYF
TRBV19	CASSIVHGNQPQHF
TRBV30	CAWTINREQYF
TRBV7-2	CASSKRTNQPQHF
TRBV5-1	CASSNERRAYTF
TRBV18	CASSPPGERISNYGYTF
TRBV21-1	CASSQRAGGSVQYF
TRBV11-2	CASSFDRNYGYTF